This T cell receptor beta chain was sequenced in a study of shared T cell receptors in the human thymus. Germline CDR1 and CDR2: SGHNT and YENEEA. This CDR3 has 19 amino acids. V gave up 0 bases and J gave up 4 bases; unmatched junction bases: 10. TCRdb keeps only in-frame clones here, not all; method: immunoSEQ multiplex PCR. The table lists some 660,000 clones, more than 75% of them singletons. The sample was also reused in another study, on human thymus T cells. That study adds: Across thymic and blood repertoires, the usage of V and J genes appeared to be biased.

The V and J genes are TRBV11-3 and TRBJ2-1, with 12 positions matching TRBD2. Input material: thymocytes. This TCR came from a boy younger than two with a congenital heart defect. CDR3: CASSLDNVGTSGRYNEQFF. In DNA form, the CDR3 reads TGTGCCAGCAGCTTAGATAATGTAGGGACTAGCGGGCGTTACAATGAGCAGTTCTTC.